The source of this TCR beta chain is a study of glioma-infiltrating T cells. The V and J ends lost 2 bases and 3 bases respectively, with 14 bases between them. The CDR3 extends over 15 amino acids. Germline assignment: CDR1 KGHSH and CDR2 LQKENI. Study conclusions and caveats: CDR3 overlap between tissue and blood was very small. Gliomas, especially low-grade, showed above-expected tissue-blood divergence; non-neoplastic patients showed below.

Using RNA template, CDR3s of TCR alpha and beta were amplified with iRepertoire arm-PCR. Input was about 85-400 ng of tissue mRNA or PBMC total RNA. TCRdb re-called the multiplex PCR reads through MiXCR, storing one row per CDR3 protein. Counted here are more than 110,000 distinct CDR3 sequences, roughly two fifths occurring once; the ten biggest clones make up over 15%. On this clonotype: Its antigen remains unidentified.

Sequences were obtained from glioma tissue, nonneoplastic brain tissue, or PBMCs (not recorded which). The chain combines TRBV18 with TRBJ2-7; D unresolved. The clonotype was recovered from a human donor with low-grade glioma or glioblastoma, undergoing nonglioma brain surgery, or in good health (not recorded which). The CDR3 sequence: CASSPDSTGGYEQYF. DNA of the CDR3: TGTGCCAGCTCACCAGACTCGACGGGTGGCTACGAGCAGTACTTC.